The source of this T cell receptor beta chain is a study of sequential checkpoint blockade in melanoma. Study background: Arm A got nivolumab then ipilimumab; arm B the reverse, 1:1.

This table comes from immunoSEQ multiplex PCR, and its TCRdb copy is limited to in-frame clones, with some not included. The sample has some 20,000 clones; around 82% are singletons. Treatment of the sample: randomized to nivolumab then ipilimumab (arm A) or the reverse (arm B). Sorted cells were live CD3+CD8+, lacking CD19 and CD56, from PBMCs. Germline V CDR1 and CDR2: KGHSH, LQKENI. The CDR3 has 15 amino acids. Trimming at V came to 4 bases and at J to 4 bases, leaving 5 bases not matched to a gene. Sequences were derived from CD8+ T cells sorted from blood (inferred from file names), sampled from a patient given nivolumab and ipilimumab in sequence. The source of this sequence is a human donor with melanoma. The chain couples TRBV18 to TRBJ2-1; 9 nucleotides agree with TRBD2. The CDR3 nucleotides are TGTGCCAGCTCACTGATAGCGGGGGAGTACAATGAGCAGTTCTTC. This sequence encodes CASSLIAGEYNEQFF.